One sample yielded the 15 T cell receptor beta chains listed below, sequenced in a study of blood T cell repertoires in COVID-19. The method was immunoSEQ multiplex PCR; TCRdb's version includes in-frame clones alone and lacks a portion of them. The table shows 25,000 to 35,000 clones, with approximately 84% occurring only once. Input material: peripheral blood. These receptors all stem from a woman older than 75 with acute or convalescent COVID-19.

The chain recombines TRBV19 with TRBJ1-2; TRBD1 aligns across 7 bases. Germline V gene data show CDR1 as LNHDA and CDR2 as SQIVND (reference sequence). V dropped 7 bases and J dropped 0; count of bases not matched to a gene: 5. The CDR3 runs to 14 residues. The CDR3 is CASKWGTANYGYTF. CDR3 DNA: TGTGCCAGTAAATGGGGGACAGCTAACTATGGCTACACCTTC. Full variable domain (remainder filled in from reference TRBV19 and TRBJ1-2): DGGITQSPKYLFRKEGQNVTLSCEQNLNHDAMYWYRQDPGQGLRLIYYSQIVNDFQKGDIAEGYSVSREKKESFPLTVTSAQKNPTAFYLCASKWGTANYGYTFGSGTRLTVV.

V gene TRBV28 combines with J gene TRBJ1-2; TRBD1 matches at 7 bases. This CDR3 has 15 amino acids. V gave up 5 bases and J gave up 7 bases; unmatched junction bases: 13. CDR1 MDHEN and CDR2 SYDVKM come from the germline V gene. The CDR3 protein is CASSPALTGARGYTF. Here the CDR3 DNA reads TGTGCCAGCAGTCCCGCCCTCACAGGGGCCCGTGGCTACACCTTC.

The J gene is TRBJ2-5, the V gene TRBV10-3, with 7 bases aligning to TRBD2. Germline V gives CDR1 ENHRY, CDR2 SYGVKD. CDR3 length: 14 amino acids. V dropped 7 bases and J dropped 6; count of bases not matched to a gene: 11. The CDR3 sequence: CAIKEGGEWKTQYF. The DNA of the CDR3 is TGTGCCATCAAGGAGGGAGGGGAGTGGAAGACCCAGTACTTC.

The gene calls are TRBV7-9 and TRBJ2-1, with 9 bases that match TRBD2. With 5 bases clipped from V and 2 bases from J, the junction kept 7 bases outside the gene matches. CDR1 and CDR2 (germline): SEHNR, FQNEAQ (reference sequence). There are 16 residues in the CDR3. CDR3: CASSVGLAITYNEQFF. Written as DNA, the CDR3 is TGTGCCAGCAGCGTCGGACTAGCGATTACCTACAATGAGCAGTTCTTC.

This chain joins TRBV6-1 and TRBJ2-3; 9 nucleotides line up with TRBD2. Germline lookup yields CDR1 MNHNS and CDR2 SASEGT. Trimming took 7 bases from V and 10 from J; bases not matched to a gene: 15. The CDR3 has 15 amino acids. CDR3 loop: CASNQEWGGTSPQYF. DNA for the CDR3: TGTGCCAGCAACCAGGAGTGGGGAGGGACTAGCCCGCAGTATTTT.

V usage is TRBV5-1 and J usage is TRBJ2-1, with 10 bases aligning to TRBD2. Germline values: CDR1 SGHRS, CDR2 YFSETQ. V was clipped by 5 bases and J by 5 bases; unmatched bases: 7. The CDR3 sequence is 15 residues long. The CDR3 sequence: CASRVSGGTNNEQFF. CDR3 nucleotides: TGCGCCAGCAGGGTTAGCGGGGGGACTAACAATGAGCAGTTCTTC. Full variable domain (outside the CDR3, taken from reference TRBV5-1 and TRBJ2-1): KAGVTQTPRYLIKTRGQQVTLSCSPISGHRSVSWYQQTPGQGLQFLFEYFSETQRNKGNFPGRFSGRQFSNSRSEMNVSTLELGDSALYLCASRVSGGTNNEQFFGPGTRLTVL.

The chain uses TRBV2 and TRBJ2-2; 8 bases are a match to TRBD1. This CDR3 is 15 amino acids long. Germline V gene data show CDR1 as SNHLY and CDR2 as FYNNEI. V lost 4 bases and J lost 4; bases outside the gene matches: 5. CDR3 loop: CASSGTGSGTGELFF. The CDR3 DNA reads as TGTGCCAGCAGTGGGACAGGGTCGGGCACCGGGGAGCTGTTTTTT.

This clone was picked up a small number of times. The chain has TRBV27 and TRBJ1-2, with 10 positions matching TRBD1. This CDR3 is 13 amino acids long. With 8 bases clipped from V and 7 bases from J, the junction kept 7 bases outside the gene matches. CDR1 and CDR2 from the germline V gene are MNHEY and SMNVEV (reference sequence). The chain's CDR3 is CASGLRDRGGYTF. Written as DNA, the CDR3 is TGTGCCAGCGGCTTGAGGGACAGGGGTGGCTACACCTTC.

Judged by abundance, this clone is medium-sized. This chain connects TRBV7-8 to TRBJ2-2, with 10 bases aligning to TRBD2. V shed 3 bases, J shed 4 bases, and the junction held 5 bases outside the gene matches. The length of the CDR3 is 16 residues. CDR1 SGHVS and CDR2 FQNEAQ come from the germline V gene. The CDR3 DNA reads as TGTGCCAGCAGCTTGAGCGGGGGGGCGGGCACCGGGGAGCTGTTTTTT. Protein product: CASSLSGGAGTGELFF.

This rearrangement joins TRBV28 to TRBJ1-2, with 7 bases fitting TRBD1. V gave up 6 bases and J gave up 8 bases; unmatched junction bases: 9. In germline, CDR1 is MDHEN, CDR2 SYDVKM. There are 13 residues in the CDR3. The CDR3 region is CASSPTGVEGYTF. The CDR3 DNA reads as TGTGCCAGCAGCCCAACAGGGGTGGAGGGCTACACCTTC.

This sequence joins TRBV5-8 and TRBJ2-5; 7 positions agree with TRBD1. Germline-derived CDR1 and CDR2 are SGHTS and YDEGEE. The CDR3 contains 14 residues. The V gene end was trimmed by 1 base and the J gene end by 2 bases; junction bases not matched to a gene: 2. The CDR3 sequence: CASSLLQGQETQYF. The CDR3 coding sequence is TGTGCCAGCAGCTTGCTACAGGGGCAAGAGACCCAGTACTTC.

The rearrangement joins TRBV5-1 to TRBJ1-5, with D perhaps matching TRBD1 (5 bases). Trimming cost V 0 bases and J 4 bases, with 17 bases left between them. The germline gives CDR1 SGHRS, CDR2 YFSETQ. The CDR3 runs to 17 residues. Here the CDR3 DNA reads TGCGCCAGCAGCTTGGGCCCTGGGCGGGGGATGAATCAGCCCCAGCATTTT. Its protein product is CASSLGPGRGMNQPQHF.

The rearrangement links TRBV12-5 to TRBJ2-2; D remains ambiguous. Germline values: CDR1 LGHNT, CDR2 FRNRAP. Trimming removed 2 bases at V and 1 base at J, with 8 bases between. The CDR3 sequence is 15 residues long. The CDR3 DNA reads TGTGCTAGTGGTTTGTCCTTACAGAACACCGGGGAGCTGTTTTTT. Translating it yields CASGLSLQNTGELFF.

The CDR3 loop is CATSRGNRGHEQYF. DNA of the CDR3: TGTGCCACCAGCCGCGGGAACAGGGGCCACGAGCAGTACTTC. The V call is TRBV15, the J call TRBJ2-7; D possibly corresponds to TRBD1 (7 bases). CDR1 LNHNV and CDR2 YYDKDF come from the germline V gene (reference sequence). There are 14 residues in the CDR3. Trimming pared 5 bases from V and 5 bases from J, leaving 16 bases between.

The genes are TRBV4-1 and TRBJ2-7; TRBD2 might be the D (7 bases). Germline V gene sequence: CDR1 MGHRA, CDR2 YSYEKL. Trimming removed 0 bases at V and 0 bases at J, with 21 bases between. The CDR3 covers 19 residues. Here the CDR3 DNA reads TGCGCCAGCAGCCAAGAGTTGGGAGGGGTTGCGGACAGCTCCTACGAGCAGTACTTC. Its protein product is CASSQELGGVADSSYEQYF.